These 17 T cell receptor beta chains were sequenced from one sample in a study of OX40 agonist ivuxolimab in advanced cancers. Only in-frame clones appear in the TCRdb table, and some are missing; sequencing was by immunoSEQ multiplex PCR. The table records approximately 69,000 clones, around 85% of them present only once. Sequencing was performed on CD4+ or CD8+ T cells sorted from blood, taken in a trial of the OX40 agonist ivuxolimab. All receptors derive from an adult with an advanced solid tumor such as melanoma, head and neck, liver or kidney cancer.

This chain joins TRBV7-2 and TRBJ2-7; the D is unclear. This CDR3 is built from 14 residues. V dropped 1 base and J dropped 5 bases, with 12 bases sitting between them. CDR1 SGHTA and CDR2 FQGNSA come from the germline V gene. The CDR3 here is CASSLVLAHDEQYF. The DNA for the CDR3 is TGTGCCAGCAGCTTAGTTTTAGCCCACGACGAGCAGTACTTC.

The rearrangement joins TRBV7-9 to TRBJ2-7; 12 bases map to TRBD1. This CDR3 spans 15 amino acids. J was trimmed by 4 bases and V by 5 bases; bases with no gene match: 6. Germline CDR1 reads SEHNR; CDR2 reads FQNEAQ (reference sequence). The CDR3 DNA is TGTGCCAGCAGCCTTACGGGACAGGGGGCTTACGAGCAGTACTTC. Translation gives CASSLTGQGAYEQYF. Using reference TRBV7-9 and TRBJ2-7 for the parts outside the CDR3, the full variable domain is DTGVSQNPRHKITKRGQNVTFRCDPISEHNRLYWYRQTLGQGPEFLTYFQNEAQLEKSRLLSDRFSAERPKGSFSTLEIQRTEQGDSAMYLCASSLTGQGAYEQYFGPGTRLTVT.

V and J are TRBV6-1 and TRBJ2-7; D remains ambiguous. With 4 bases removed from V and 5 bases from J, the gap between germline ends came to 6 bases. The CDR3 spans 11 residues. The germline V gene encodes CDR1 MNHNS and CDR2 SASEGT. In DNA, the CDR3 is TGTGCCAGCAGTGTTCGGCACGAGCAGTACTTC. It translates to CASSVRHEQYF.

V gene TRBV5-1 combines with J gene TRBJ2-5, with 11 bases fitting TRBD2. V dropped 4 bases and J dropped 3; count of bases not matched to a gene: 2. Germline V gene lookup returns CDR1 SGHRS and CDR2 YFSETQ. This CDR3 region has 14 residues. The DNA of the CDR3 is TGCGCCAGCAGCCCGACTAGCGGGGAAGAGACCCAGTACTTC. As protein: CASSPTSGEETQYF.

Only a few counts were recorded for this clone. V usage is TRBV30 and J usage is TRBJ2-1; 7 bases match TRBD2. V dropped 5 bases and J dropped 7; count of bases not matched to a gene: 2. Germline CDR1 is GTSNPN and CDR2 is SVGIG (reference sequence). CDR3 length: 11 amino acids. The DNA of the CDR3 is TGTGCCTGGCTCGGGGGGAATGAGCAGTTCTTC. Amino acid sequence: CAWLGGNEQFF.

The CDR3 coding sequence is TGCAGCGTTGAACAGGGGGGATATGGCTACACCTTC. It codes for CSVEQGGYGYTF. V gene TRBV29-1 combines with J gene TRBJ1-2, with 7 bases that match TRBD1. This CDR3 has 12 residues. Germline assignment: CDR1 SQVTM and CDR2 ANQGSEA. V shed 2 bases and J 5 bases; nucleotides not matched to a gene: 2.

The chain combines TRBV15 with TRBJ1-1, with unresolved D. V gave up 0 bases and J gave up 3 bases, with 8 bases separating them. The germline V gene has CDR1 LNHNV and CDR2 YYDKDF (reference sequence). The CDR3 is 14 residues long. CDR3 residues: CATSRDWRDTEAFF. The CDR3 DNA reads as TGTGCCACCAGCAGAGATTGGAGGGACACTGAAGCTTTCTTT.

This sequence joins TRBV30 and TRBJ2-1; 7 bases are a match to TRBD2. CDR1 is GTSNPN and CDR2 is SVGIG in the germline V gene (reference sequence). V was pared by 1 base and J by 0 bases, with 12 bases of the junction left unmatched. The CDR3 is 18 amino acids. CDR3 in amino acids: CAWSGFGSGRSSYNEQFF. In nucleotides, the CDR3 is TGTGCCTGGAGTGGGTTCGGTAGCGGGCGAAGCTCCTACAATGAGCAGTTCTTC.

V usage is TRBV29-1 and J usage is TRBJ2-7, with 9 bases matching TRBD1. Trimming cost V 4 bases and J 4 bases; bases outside gene matches: 5. This CDR3 contains 13 residues. Germline V gene sequence: CDR1 SQVTM, CDR2 ANQGSEA. CDR3 sequence reads: CSVVDRGFYEQYF. The DNA for the CDR3 is TGCAGCGTTGTGGACAGGGGTTTTTACGAGCAGTACTTC.

The rearrangement links TRBV18 to TRBJ2-5; 7 bases agree with TRBD2. The V gene's germline CDR1 is KGHSH and CDR2 LQKENI. This CDR3 region has 16 residues. V shed 3 bases, J shed 5 bases, and the junction held 12 bases outside the gene matches. The DNA for the CDR3 is TGTGCCAGCTCACCGACAGCGGGGCGGACCGGGGAGACCCAGTACTTC. Residues: CASSPTAGRTGETQYF.

The count of this clone is one. CDR3 coding DNA: TGCGCCAGCAGCTCAGAGCGGGGGATCACAGATACGCAGTATTTT. It specifies CASSSERGITDTQYF. The V and J genes are TRBV5-1 and TRBJ2-3, with 8 bases lining up with TRBD2. V lost 3 bases and J lost 2; bases outside the gene matches: 5. The CDR3 length is 15 residues. Germline V gene data show CDR1 as SGHRS and CDR2 as YFSETQ.

The V call is TRBV7-2, the J call TRBJ1-5; no clear D gene. The CDR3 loop spans 15 amino acids. Between the trimmed V and J ends, which lost 5 bases and 11 bases, there was a span of 22 bases. Germline loops: CDR1 SGHTA, CDR2 FQGNSA. CDR3 nucleotides: TGTGCCAGCAGCCCTTCCCCGTTCCCTATCGGAGCCCAGCATTTT. Amino acids: CASSPSPFPIGAQHF.

This rearrangement joins TRBV28 to TRBJ2-4; TRBD2 is a possible D gene (6 bases). V dropped 3 bases and J dropped 7 bases, with 13 bases sitting between them. Per the germline V gene, CDR1 is MDHEN and CDR2 is SYDVKM. The CDR3 has 14 residues. The CDR3 nucleotides are TGTGCCAGCAGTTTGGCGGGACGAGGGAACATTCAGTACTTC. Its protein product is CASSLAGRGNIQYF.

This chain links TRBV7-9 with TRBJ2-5; possible D gene TRBD1, 5 bases. Trimming removed 0 bases from V and 4 bases from J, with 12 bases in between. The germline gives CDR1 SEHNR, CDR2 FQNEAQ (reference sequence). The length of the CDR3 is 15 residues. Here the CDR3 reads CASSLAGQGGETQYF. The CDR3 region has the DNA TGTGCCAGCAGCTTAGCCGGGCAGGGTGGAGAGACCCAGTACTTC.

V is TRBV7-6 and J is TRBJ2-7; a possible D gene is TRBD1 (6 bases). CDR1 and CDR2 (germline): SGHVS, FNYEAQ. CDR3 length: 13 residues. The V and J ends lost 3 bases and 4 bases respectively, with 10 bases between them. Here the CDR3 reads CASSLGDIYEQYF. CDR3 DNA: TGTGCCAGCAGCTTGGGGGACATTTACGAGCAGTACTTC. Combining the CDR3 with reference TRBV7-6 and TRBJ2-7 gives the whole variable domain GAGVSQSPRYKVTKRGQDVALRCDPISGHVSLYWYRQALGQGPEFLTYFNYEAQQDKSGLPNDRFSAERPEGSISTLTIQRTEQRDSAMYRCASSLGDIYEQYFGPGTRLTVT.

This clone was seen a handful of times. The rearrangement joins TRBV5-1 to TRBJ1-5; D uncertain. The CDR3 contains 14 residues. Germline V CDR1 and CDR2: SGHRS, YFSETQ. V lost 2 bases and J lost 4, with 10 bases in between. The CDR3 DNA reads as TGCGCCAGCAGCTTTGACCATCCTAATCAGCCCCAGCATTTT. It translates to CASSFDHPNQPQHF.

Comments on this clone: Other DNA sequences in this specimen translate into the identical CDR3. The chain couples TRBV18 to TRBJ2-5; TRBD2 aligns across 9 bases. The germline CDR1 and CDR2 sequences are KGHSH and LQKENI. This CDR3 region has 15 residues. After removal of 4 bases from V and 4 bases from J, the junction contained 7 bases not matched to a gene. The CDR3 loop is CASSRDSGGRETQYF. Written as DNA, the CDR3 is TGTGCCAGCTCACGGGATAGCGGGGGTCGAGAGACCCAGTACTTC.